This T cell receptor beta chain came from a study of blood T cells in healthy people across ages. A sample-barcoded 5' primer and a J-beta primer mix were used in a second PCR of roughly 6 to 12 cycles. TCRdb redid the calling of the 5' RACE reads with MiXCR, one entry per CDR3 protein. In the table there are approximately 490,000 distinct CDR3 sequences, under 30% of which are singletons. This clonotype has a handful of counts. V gave up 8 bases and J gave up 5 bases, with 12 bases separating them. The CDR3 covers 11 residues. The V gene's germline CDR1 is DFQATT and CDR2 SNEGSKA (reference sequence). This sample was also put to use in a study of T cells of mothers and their children.

Sequences were obtained from blood. The chain is built from TRBV20-1 and TRBJ2-5; D perhaps matches TRBD2 (6 bases). This clonotype originated in a boy younger than 18 in good health. The chain's CDR3 is CSCGVQETQYF. CDR3 nucleotides: TGCAGTTGCGGGGTGCAGGAGACCCAGTACTTC.